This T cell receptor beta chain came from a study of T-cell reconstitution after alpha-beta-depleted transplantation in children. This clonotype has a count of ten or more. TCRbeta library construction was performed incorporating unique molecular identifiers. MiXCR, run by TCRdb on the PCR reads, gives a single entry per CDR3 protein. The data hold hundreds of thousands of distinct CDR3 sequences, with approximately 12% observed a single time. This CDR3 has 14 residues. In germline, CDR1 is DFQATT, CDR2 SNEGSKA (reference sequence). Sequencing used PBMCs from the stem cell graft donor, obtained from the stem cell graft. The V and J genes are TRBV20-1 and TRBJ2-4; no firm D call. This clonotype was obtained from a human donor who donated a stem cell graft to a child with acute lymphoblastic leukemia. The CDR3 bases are TGCAGACGATCGTGGCAGACCCGAGAAAACATTCAGTACTTC. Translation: CRRSWQTRENIQYF.